Described below is a single TCR beta chain sequence and its context. This sample was taken from a study of shared clonotypes between healthy human individuals. This table comes from immunoSEQ multiplex PCR, and its TCRdb copy is limited to in-frame clones, with some not included. The top ten hold roughly 1.2% of the sample, which has over a million clones, around 97% seen once. Germline V gives CDR1 MNHEY, CDR2 SMNVEV (reference sequence). Between the trimmed V and J ends, which lost 1 base and 0 bases, there was a span of 15 bases. This CDR3 region has 18 residues. The chain couples TRBV27 to TRBJ2-2; D tentatively fits TRBD1 or TRBD2 (5 bases each). The clonotype comes from a man aged 25-45 years in good health. Sequencing used naive CD4+ T cells sorted from blood. Subset denoted: CD45RA+ positively selected. DNA for the CDR3: TGTGCCAGCAGTTTATGGGGACGACTGAGCTCGAACACCGGGGAGCTGTTTTTT. This codes for CASSLWGRLSSNTGELFF.